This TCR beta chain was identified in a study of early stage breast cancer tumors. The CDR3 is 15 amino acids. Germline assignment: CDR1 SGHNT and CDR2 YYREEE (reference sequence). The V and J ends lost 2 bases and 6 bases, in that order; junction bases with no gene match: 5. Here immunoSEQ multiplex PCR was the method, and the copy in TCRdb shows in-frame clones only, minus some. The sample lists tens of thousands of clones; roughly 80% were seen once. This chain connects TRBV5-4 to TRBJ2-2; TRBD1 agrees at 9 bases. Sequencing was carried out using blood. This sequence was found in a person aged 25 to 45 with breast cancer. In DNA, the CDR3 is TGTGCCAGCAGCTTATGGGACAGGGACTCCGGGGAGCTGTTTTTT. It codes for CASSLWDRDSGELFF.